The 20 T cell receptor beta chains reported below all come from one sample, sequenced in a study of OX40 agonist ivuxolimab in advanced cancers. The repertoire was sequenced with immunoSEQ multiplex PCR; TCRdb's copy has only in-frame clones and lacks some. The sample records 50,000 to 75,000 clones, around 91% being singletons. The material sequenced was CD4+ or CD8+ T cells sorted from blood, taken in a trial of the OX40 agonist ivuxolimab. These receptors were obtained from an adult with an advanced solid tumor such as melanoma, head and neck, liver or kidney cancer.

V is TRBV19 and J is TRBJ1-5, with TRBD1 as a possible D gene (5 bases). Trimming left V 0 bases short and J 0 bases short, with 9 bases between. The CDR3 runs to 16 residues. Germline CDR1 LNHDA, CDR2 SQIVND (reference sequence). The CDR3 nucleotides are TGTGCCAGTAGTATAGATACAGGCGTTAGCAATCAGCCCCAGCATTTT. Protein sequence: CASSIDTGVSNQPQHF.

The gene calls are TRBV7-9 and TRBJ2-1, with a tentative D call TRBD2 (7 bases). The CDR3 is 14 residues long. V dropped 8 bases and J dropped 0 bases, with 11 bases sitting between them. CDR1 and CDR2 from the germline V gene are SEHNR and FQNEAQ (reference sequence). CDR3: CASGGASSYNEQFF. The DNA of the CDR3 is TGTGCCAGCGGGGGGGCGAGCTCCTACAATGAGCAGTTCTTC.

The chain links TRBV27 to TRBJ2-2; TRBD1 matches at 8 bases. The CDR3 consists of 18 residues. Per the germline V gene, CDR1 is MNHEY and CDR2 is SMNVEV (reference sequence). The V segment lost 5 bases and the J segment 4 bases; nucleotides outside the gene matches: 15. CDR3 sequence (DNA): TGTGCCAGCAGTCCTAGGACAGGGAGCCATCGTAGCACCGGGGAGCTGTTTTTT. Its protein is CASSPRTGSHRSTGELFF.

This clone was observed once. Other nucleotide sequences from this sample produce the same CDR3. CDR3 DNA sequence: TGTGCCAGCAGCAAACGGTGGTCCAACGTGGATGGCTACACCTTC. Translating gives CASSKRWSNVDGYTF. The chain uses TRBV5-6 and TRBJ1-2; unclear D gene. V gave up 4 bases and J gave up 6 bases, with 19 bases separating them. This CDR3 region has 15 residues. CDR1 and CDR2 from the germline V gene are SGHDT and YYEEEE.

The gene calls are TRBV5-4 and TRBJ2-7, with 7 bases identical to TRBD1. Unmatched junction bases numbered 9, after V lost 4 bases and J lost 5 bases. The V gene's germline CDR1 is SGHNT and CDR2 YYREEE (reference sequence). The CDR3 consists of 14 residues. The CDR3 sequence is CASSGEDRVNEQYF. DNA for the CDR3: TGTGCCAGCAGCGGAGAAGACAGGGTCAACGAGCAGTACTTC.

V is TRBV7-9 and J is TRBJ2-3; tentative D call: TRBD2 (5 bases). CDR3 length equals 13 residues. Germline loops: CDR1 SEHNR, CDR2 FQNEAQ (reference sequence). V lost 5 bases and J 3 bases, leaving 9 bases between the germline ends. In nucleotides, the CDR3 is TGTGCCAGCAGCCCCCCGGGGACAGATACGCAGTATTTT. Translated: CASSPPGTDTQYF.

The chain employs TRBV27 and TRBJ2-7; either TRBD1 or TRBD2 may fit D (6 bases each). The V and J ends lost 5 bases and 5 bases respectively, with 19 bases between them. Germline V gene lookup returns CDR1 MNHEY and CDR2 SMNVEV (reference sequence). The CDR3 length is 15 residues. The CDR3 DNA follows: TGTGCCAGCAGTCCCTCCGGGGGCCCGTTCGACGAGCAGTACTTC. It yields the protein CASSPSGGPFDEQYF.

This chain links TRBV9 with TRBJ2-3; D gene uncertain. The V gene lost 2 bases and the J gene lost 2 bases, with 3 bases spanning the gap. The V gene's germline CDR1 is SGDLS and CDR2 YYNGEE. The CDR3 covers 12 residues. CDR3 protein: CASSVLTDTQYF. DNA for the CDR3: TGTGCCAGCAGCGTCCTCACAGATACGCAGTATTTT.

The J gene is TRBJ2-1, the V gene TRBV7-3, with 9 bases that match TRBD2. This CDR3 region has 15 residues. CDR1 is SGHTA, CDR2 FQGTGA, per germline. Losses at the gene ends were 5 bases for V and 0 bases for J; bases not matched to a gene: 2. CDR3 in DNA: TGTGCCAGCAGCCTAGCGGGAACCTCCTACAATGAGCAGTTCTTC. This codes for CASSLAGTSYNEQFF.

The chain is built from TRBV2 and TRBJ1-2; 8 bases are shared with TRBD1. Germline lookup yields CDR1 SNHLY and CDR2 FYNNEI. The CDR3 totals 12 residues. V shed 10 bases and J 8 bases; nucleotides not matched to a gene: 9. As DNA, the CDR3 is TGTGCCACCGGGACAGGAGTAGGAGGCTACACCTTC. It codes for CATGTGVGGYTF.

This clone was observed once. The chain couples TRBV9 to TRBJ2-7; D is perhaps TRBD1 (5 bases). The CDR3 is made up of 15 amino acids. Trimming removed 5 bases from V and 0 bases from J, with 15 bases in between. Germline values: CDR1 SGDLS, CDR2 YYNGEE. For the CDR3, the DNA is TGTGCCAGCAGTCAGGGCAGCGACAGCTCCTACGAGCAGTACTTC. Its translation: CASSQGSDSSYEQYF.

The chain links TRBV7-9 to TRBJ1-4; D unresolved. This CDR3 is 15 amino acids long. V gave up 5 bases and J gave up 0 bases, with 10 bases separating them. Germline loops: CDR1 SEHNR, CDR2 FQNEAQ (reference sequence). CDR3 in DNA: TGTGCCAGCAGCATCGTGGGTGCAACTAATGAAAAACTGTTTTTT. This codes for CASSIVGATNEKLFF.

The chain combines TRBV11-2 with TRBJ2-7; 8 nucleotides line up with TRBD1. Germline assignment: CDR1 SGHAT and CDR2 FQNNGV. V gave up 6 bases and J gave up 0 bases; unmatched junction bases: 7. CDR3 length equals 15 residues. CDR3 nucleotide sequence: TGTGCCAGCAGGTTACAGGGGGGCAACTCCTACGAGCAGTACTTC. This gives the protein CASRLQGGNSYEQYF. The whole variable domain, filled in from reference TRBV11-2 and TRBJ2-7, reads EAGVAQSPRYKIIEKRQSVAFWCNPISGHATLYWYQQILGQGPKLLIQFQNNGVVDDSQLPKDRFSAERLKGVDSTLKIQPAKLEDSAVYLCASRLQGGNSYEQYFGPGTRLTVT.

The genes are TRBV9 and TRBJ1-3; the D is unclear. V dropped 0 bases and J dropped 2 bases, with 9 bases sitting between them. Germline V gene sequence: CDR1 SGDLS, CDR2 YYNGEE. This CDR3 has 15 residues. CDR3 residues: CASSVDGNTGNTIYF. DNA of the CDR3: TGTGCCAGCAGCGTAGATGGGAATACTGGAAACACCATATATTTT.

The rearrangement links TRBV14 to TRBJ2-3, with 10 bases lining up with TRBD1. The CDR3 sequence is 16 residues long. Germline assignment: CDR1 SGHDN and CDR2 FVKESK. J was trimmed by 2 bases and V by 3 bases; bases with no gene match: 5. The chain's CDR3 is CASSHRTGGTTDTQYF. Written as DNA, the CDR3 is TGTGCCAGCAGCCATAGGACAGGGGGAACCACAGATACGCAGTATTTT.

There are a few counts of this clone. CDR3 nucleotide sequence: TGCGCCAGCAGCCAAGTACAGGGGAACAATCAGCCCCAGCATTTT. Its protein is CASSQVQGNNQPQHF. The chain uses TRBV4-1 and TRBJ1-5; the match to TRBD1 covers 7 bases. The CDR3 extends over 15 amino acids. Per germline, CDR1 MGHRA and CDR2 YSYEKL. V shed 1 base and J 3 bases; nucleotides not matched to a gene: 3.

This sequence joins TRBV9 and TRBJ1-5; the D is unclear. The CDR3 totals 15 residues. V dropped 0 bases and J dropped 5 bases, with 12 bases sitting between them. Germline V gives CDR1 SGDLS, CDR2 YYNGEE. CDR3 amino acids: CASSVGSGPDQPQHF. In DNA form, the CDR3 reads TGTGCCAGCAGCGTAGGGTCAGGTCCGGATCAGCCCCAGCATTTT.

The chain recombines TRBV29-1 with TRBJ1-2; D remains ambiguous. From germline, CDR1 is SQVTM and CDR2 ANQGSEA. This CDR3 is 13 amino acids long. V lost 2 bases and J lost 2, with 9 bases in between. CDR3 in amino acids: CSVELGDNYGYTF. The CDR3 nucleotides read TGCAGCGTTGAACTCGGAGACAACTATGGCTACACCTTC.

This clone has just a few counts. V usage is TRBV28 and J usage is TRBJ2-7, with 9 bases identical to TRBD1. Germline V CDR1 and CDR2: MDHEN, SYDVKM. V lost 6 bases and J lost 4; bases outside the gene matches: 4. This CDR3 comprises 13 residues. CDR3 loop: CASRGTGLYEQYF. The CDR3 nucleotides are TGTGCCAGCAGGGGGACAGGGTTGTACGAGCAGTACTTC.

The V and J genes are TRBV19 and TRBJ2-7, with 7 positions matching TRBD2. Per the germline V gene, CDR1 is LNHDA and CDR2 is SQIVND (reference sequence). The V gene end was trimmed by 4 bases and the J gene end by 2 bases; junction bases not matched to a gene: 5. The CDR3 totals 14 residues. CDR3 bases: TGTGCCAGTAGTAAGTCTAGCGGTACCTACGAGCAGTACTTC. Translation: CASSKSSGTYEQYF.